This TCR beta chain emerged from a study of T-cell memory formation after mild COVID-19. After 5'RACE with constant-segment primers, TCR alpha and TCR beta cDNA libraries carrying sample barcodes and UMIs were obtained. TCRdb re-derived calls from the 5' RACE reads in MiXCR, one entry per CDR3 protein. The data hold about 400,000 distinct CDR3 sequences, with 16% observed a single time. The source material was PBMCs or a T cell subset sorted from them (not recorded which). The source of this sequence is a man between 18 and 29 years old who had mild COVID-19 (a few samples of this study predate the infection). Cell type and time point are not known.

CDR3 amino acids: CASSPMGQRNEKLFF. The CDR3, as DNA: TGCGCCAGCAGCCCAATGGGACAGCGTAATGAAAAACTGTTTTTT. The rearrangement uses TRBV4-1 and TRBJ1-4; 7 bases line up with TRBD1. Germline lookup yields CDR1 MGHRA and CDR2 YSYEKL. Trimming took 4 bases from V and 4 from J; bases not matched to a gene: 6. The CDR3 totals 15 residues.